The sequence of this TCR beta chain was determined in a study of CD8+CD57+ T cells in acquired aplastic anemia. At the level of the study: An average of roughly 3 ug of DNA was obtained from sorted CD4+ and CD8+ cells. CD4+ reads averaged about 10.8 million in healthy donors. Study-level results: Patients and controls had CD8+ Simpson's diversity values that were not significantly distinct.

The CDR3 has 9 amino acids. Trimming cost V 7 bases and J 7 bases, with 7 bases left between them. Germline V gene lookup returns CDR1 DFQATT and CDR2 SNEGSKA (reference sequence). This clonotype was counted a few times. The antigen remains undetermined. CDR3 and TCR beta VDJ profiling relied on a genomic DNA template. TCRdb passed the reads through MiXCR, listing each CDR3 protein once. Here the sample spans some 410,000 distinct CDR3 sequences, 65% to 80% being singletons. The rearrangement joins TRBV20-1 to TRBJ1-2, with TRBD1 as a possible D gene (6 bases). This sequence was found in a human donor in good health, serving as a control. Material for sequencing was sorted CD4+, CD8+, or CD8+CD57+ T cells (not recorded which) from PBMCs. This chain's CDR3 is CSGGGGYTF. The CDR3 DNA follows: TGCAGTGGAGGGGGTGGCTACACCTTC.